This TCR beta chain was retrieved from a study of technical replicates of blood from a few donors. The repertoire was sequenced with immunoSEQ multiplex PCR; TCRdb's copy has only in-frame clones and lacks some. The sample contains about 60,000 clones, roughly 86% of which appear only once. The CDR3 extends over 15 amino acids. The junction had 6 bases not matched to a gene; V was cut back by 0 bases and J by 8 bases. The V gene's germline CDR1 is MGHRA and CDR2 YSYEKL. The chain has TRBV4-1 and TRBJ2-1; 8 bases map to TRBD1. The sequencing sample was made of PBMCs. The origin of this receptor is a human donor in good health. Some clones in this sample may be carry-over from other donors' samples. The CDR3 reads CASSQDRGQGHEQFF. The CDR3 DNA reads TGCGCCAGCAGCCAAGATCGAGGACAGGGTCATGAGCAGTTCTTC.